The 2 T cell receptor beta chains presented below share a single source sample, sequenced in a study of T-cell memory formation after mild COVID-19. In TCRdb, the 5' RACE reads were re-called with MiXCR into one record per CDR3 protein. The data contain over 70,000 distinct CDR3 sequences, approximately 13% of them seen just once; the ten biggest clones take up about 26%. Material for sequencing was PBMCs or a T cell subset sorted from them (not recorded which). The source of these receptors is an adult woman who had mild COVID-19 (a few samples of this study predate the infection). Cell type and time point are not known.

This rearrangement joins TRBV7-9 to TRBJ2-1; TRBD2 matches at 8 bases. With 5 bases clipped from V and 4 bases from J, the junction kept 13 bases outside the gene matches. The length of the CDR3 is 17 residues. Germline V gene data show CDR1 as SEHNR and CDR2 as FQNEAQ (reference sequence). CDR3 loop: CASSNSAGEKGYNEQFF. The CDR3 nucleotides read TGTGCCAGCAGCAACTCAGCGGGAGAGAAGGGTTACAATGAGCAGTTCTTC. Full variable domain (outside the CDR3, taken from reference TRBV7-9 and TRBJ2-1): DTGVSQNPRHKITKRGQNVTFRCDPISEHNRLYWYRQTLGQGPEFLTYFQNEAQLEKSRLLSDRFSAERPKGSFSTLEIQRTEQGDSAMYLCASSNSAGEKGYNEQFFGPGTRLTVL.

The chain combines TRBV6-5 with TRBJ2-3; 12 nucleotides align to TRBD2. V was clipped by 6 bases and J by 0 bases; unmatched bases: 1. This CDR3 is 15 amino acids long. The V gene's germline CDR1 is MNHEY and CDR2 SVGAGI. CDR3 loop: CASRLAGGSTDTQYF. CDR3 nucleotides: TGTGCCAGCAGACTAGCGGGAGGTAGCACAGATACGCAGTATTTT.